A single T cell receptor (beta chain) is shown here with its context. As yet, its antigen is unknown. The germline V and J ends were trimmed by 4 bases and 2 bases, with 8 bases remaining between them. There are 13 residues in the CDR3. Germline V gene data show CDR1 as LNHDA and CDR2 as SQIVND (reference sequence). Indicated time point: cycle 4 day 1 (C4D1), after less than 7 weeks of nivolumab. Each of the patients experienced relapse following autologous stem cell transplantation, and their brentuximab vedotin exposure differed. Magnetic depletion of unwanted cells isolated CD4+ T cells from thawed PBMCs. This entry belongs to a study of PD-1 blockade in classical Hodgkin lymphoma. Study conclusions and caveats: Patients who responded completely had about the same baseline diversity as newly diagnosed patients. Those patients who began receiving nivolumab less than 1 year after ASCT had lower diversity, and they were excluded.

This table comes from immunoSEQ multiplex PCR, and its TCRdb copy is limited to in-frame clones, with some not included. The table includes more than 10,000 clones, around 83% detected once. This chain joins TRBV19 and TRBJ2-5; D is uncertain. This sample comprised CD4+ T cells from blood, obtained before the fourth cycle of nivolumab. The sequence derives from a human donor with classical Hodgkin lymphoma. The CDR3 DNA is TGTGCCAGTAGTACTGTGAGGCAAGAGACCCAGTACTTC. Its translation: CASSTVRQETQYF.